A selection of T cell receptor beta chains follows, all from one sample in a study of T cells in Graves' hyperthyroidism and ophthalmopathy. TCRdb processed the multiplex PCR reads anew with MiXCR; each CDR3 protein has one entry. The sample has about 560,000 distinct CDR3 sequences, about a sixth seen once; the top ten hold about 18%. The specimen sequenced was blood. The source of these receptors is a woman in her late teens or twenties with Graves' hyperthyroidism. The CDR3 runs from the conserved cysteine through the conserved F or W. A D gene is named only where the DNA matches it firmly. A clone size is listed for some rows: how often the clone was seen (once, few, many), or a class if it is expanded.

TRBJ1-2,many,TRBV28,.,TGTGCCAGCAGTTTAGATCGGGGGTTTTATGGCTACACCTTC,CASSLDRGFYGYTF
TRBJ2-2,many,TRBV3-1,.,TGTGCCAGCAGCCAAGCGGTCCTCTTGAACACCGGGGAGCTGTTTTTT,CASSQAVLLNTGELFF
TRBJ2-2,many,TRBV3-1,TRBD2,TGTGCCAGCAGCCAAGGCGGGAGGCGCACCGGGGAGCTGTTTTTT,CASSQGGRRTGELFF
TRBJ1-1,many,TRBV7-2,.,TGTGCCAGCAGCCGAGACCCGAACACTGAAGCTTTCTTT,CASSRDPNTEAFF
TRBJ2-5,.,TRBV5-1,TRBD2,TGCGCCAGCAGCACCGGACTAGCGGGAGGGCCGTGGGAGACCCAGTACTTC,CASSTGLAGGPWETQYF
TRBJ1-4,many,TRBV7-2,.,TGTGCCAGCAGGGCCCGGACAGAAACTAATGAAAAACTGTTTTTT,CASRARTETNEKLFF
TRBJ1-5,.,TRBV15,.,TGTGCCACCAGCAGAGATCCCATTAGCAATCAGCCCCAGCATTTT,CATSRDPISNQPQHF
TRBJ1-2,.,TRBV6-6,.,TGTGCCAGCAGTTACCAGGGCTATGGCTACACCTTC,CASSYQGYGYTF
TRBJ2-3,many,TRBV24-1,.,TGTGCCACCAGTGCCACGAGGGGGTCAGAATCGTCCACAGATACGCAGTATTTT,CATSATRGSESSTDTQYF
TRBJ1-6,many,TRBV13,.,TGTGCCAGCAGCTTAGGCTTTAGGAGGAATTCACCTTTGCACTTT,CASSLGFRRNSPLHF
TRBJ2-1,few,TRBV10-1,.,TGCGCCAGCAGTGAGTCGGCAGGTTACAATGAGCAGTTCTTC,CASSESAGYNEQFF
TRBJ1-2,many,TRBV24-1,TRBD1,TGTGCCACTGCGGACAGGGGTGTCTATGGCTACACCTTC,CATADRGVYGYTF
TRBJ2-5,many,TRBV12-3/TRBV12-4,.,TGTGCCAGCAGCCAAACGCAGACCCAGTACTTC,CASSQTQTQYF
TRBJ2-7,.,TRBV28,TRBD2,TGTGCCAGCAGCTTAGGGCCCGGACTAGACGTCTACGAGCAGTACTTC,CASSLGPGLDVYEQYF
TRBJ2-5,many,TRBV5-1,.,TGCGCCAGCAGCTTGATTCCCGGGGAACAGACCCAGTACTTC,CASSLIPGEQTQYF
TRBJ2-1,many,TRBV11-2,.,TGTGCCAGCAGCTGGGGGGTGGCCCAGTTTATCGATGAGCAGTTCTTC,CASSWGVAQFIDEQFF
TRBJ1-1,.,TRBV27,.,TGTGCCAGCACCAGATCGGTGAACACTGAAGCTTTCTTT,CASTRSVNTEAFF
TRBJ2-5,many,TRBV28,.,TGTGCCAGCAGTTTGGGCCCAACGGAGACCCAGTACTTC,CASSLGPTETQYF
TRBJ1-4,few,TRBV3-1,TRBD1,TGTGCCAGCGGACGGACAGGGGAATATGAAAAACTGTTTTTT,CASGRTGEYEKLFF
TRBJ1-3,few,TRBV13,.,TGTGCCAGCAGCGGGCCAGGTGGATCAAACACCATATATTTT,CASSGPGGSNTIYF
TRBJ1-2,.,TRBV2,TRBD1,TGTGCCAGCAGCGGGACAGGGACGCTTGGCTACACCTTC,CASSGTGTLGYTF
TRBJ2-7,many,TRBV7-8,.,TGTGCCAGCAGCTTAGAGGCTAGCCTCCTCCGACAGTACTTC,CASSLEASLLRQYF
TRBJ2-1,many,TRBV9,.,TGTGCCAGCAGCGTAGTTGGGACCCTGGAGAATGAGCAGTTCTTC,CASSVVGTLENEQFF
TRBJ2-1,.,TRBV10-2,TRBD2,TGCGCCAGCAGTGAACTAGCGGGAGAACATGAGCAGTTCTTC,CASSELAGEHEQFF
TRBJ2-3,few,TRBV9,TRBD1,TGTGCCAGCAGCTCAGACAGGGGCGGCGGAGGCGATACGCAGTATTTT,CASSSDRGGGGDTQYF
TRBJ1-2,many,TRBV18,.,TGTGCCAGCTCACCACTACAGGGAGAGGGCTACACCTTC,CASSPLQGEGYTF
TRBJ2-3,many,TRBV12-3/TRBV12-4,.,TGTGCCAGCGGGTTTACAGATACGCAGTATTTT,CASGFTDTQYF
TRBJ2-2,.,TRBV12-3/TRBV12-4,TRBD1,TGTGCCAGCAGGACCGGGACAGACATCACCGGGGAGCTGTTTTTT,CASRTGTDITGELFF
TRBJ1-1,many,TRBV18,.,TGTGCCAGCTCACCACAGGGATCCACGAACACTGAAGCTTTCTTT,CASSPQGSTNTEAFF
TRBJ2-3,many,TRBV12-3/TRBV12-4,TRBD1,TGTGCCAGCAGTTTACCCGGGACAGCTACAGATACGCAGTATTTT,CASSLPGTATDTQYF
TRBJ1-1,.,TRBV10-1,.,TGCGCCAGCAGTGAGTCCCGGAGGCTAATGAACACTGAAGCTTTCTTT,CASSESRRLMNTEAFF
TRBJ1-2,.,TRBV7-9,.,TGTGCCAGCAGCTTATCGTTGGGGAATCTTGGCTACACCTTC,CASSLSLGNLGYTF
TRBJ1-2,few,TRBV10-3,.,TGTGCCATCAGCCGGGACCAAAGTAACTATGGCTACACCTTC,CAISRDQSNYGYTF
TRBJ2-1,many,TRBV12-3/TRBV12-4,.,TGTGCCAGCAGCCTAGGGGTGGCCAATGAGCAGTTCTTC,CASSLGVANEQFF
TRBJ2-7,.,TRBV13,.,TGTGCCAGCAGCTTAGGCCCCGCTGGCGAGCAGTACTTC,CASSLGPAGEQYF
TRBJ2-7,.,TRBV7-8,.,TGTGCCAGCGGTCTCCGCGGCAGCGGGCCCTACGAGCAGTACTTC,CASGLRGSGPYEQYF
TRBJ1-1,.,TRBV19,TRBD1,TGTGCCAGTAGCAACAGGGGCCGGCGGGGAGCTTTCTTT,CASSNRGRRGAFF
TRBJ1-6,few,TRBV20-1,.,TGCAGTGCTAGAGACGCAAGTAAAGGCAATAATTCACCCCTCCACTTT,CSARDASKGNNSPLHF
TRBJ2-2,few,TRBV19,.,TGTGCCAGTAGTATAGGCCGGGACTTCTCGAACACCGGGGAGCTGTTTTTT,CASSIGRDFSNTGELFF
TRBJ2-7,many,TRBV20-1,.,TGCAGTGGAAGCACGGGTCATGGCTACGAGCAGTACTTC,CSGSTGHGYEQYF
TRBJ1-1,many,TRBV2,TRBD1,TGTGCCAGCAGAACAGGGGGGTATGCTTTCTTT,CASRTGGYAFF
TRBJ2-1,few,TRBV4-3,TRBD2,TGCGCCAGCAGCCAAGATCGAACTAGCGGGGGTTCCTACAATGAGCAGTTCTTC,CASSQDRTSGGSYNEQFF
TRBJ2-7,many,TRBV7-2,.,TGTGCCAGCAGCTTAGTTTCGGGACAACTAGACGAGCAGTACTTC,CASSLVSGQLDEQYF
TRBJ1-1,many,TRBV12-5,TRBD1,TGTGCTAGTGCCTTGGGACAGGGTGGGACTGAAGCTTTCTTT,CASALGQGGTEAFF
TRBJ1-2,.,TRBV4-3,.,TGCGCCAGCAGCCAAGACGTGCTGGGGTCTGGCTACACCTTC,CASSQDVLGSGYTF
TRBJ1-4,.,TRBV12-3/TRBV12-4,.,TGTGCCAGCAGTTTTCGGCGGTTAAATGAAAAACTGTTTTTT,CASSFRRLNEKLFF
TRBJ2-3,few,TRBV24-1,.,TGTGCCACCAGTGAGACACCCCCCACAGATACGCAGTATTTT,CATSETPPTDTQYF
TRBJ2-6,few,TRBV27,TRBD2,TGTGCCAGCAGTTTAGCGGGGGGTACCGGGGCCAACGTCCTGACTTTC,CASSLAGGTGANVLTF
TRBJ2-1,many,TRBV7-3,.,TGTGCCAGCAGCTCAGCACGGGGCAATGAGCAGTTCTTC,CASSSARGNEQFF
TRBJ1-2,many,TRBV10-3,TRBD1,TGTGCCATCACCATAACGGACAGGGAGTCTGGTGGCTACACCTTC,CAITITDRESGGYTF
TRBJ1-6,many,TRBV10-3,.,TGTGCCATCAGTGGAGGGGCGGAAAATTCACCCCTCCACTTT,CAISGGAENSPLHF